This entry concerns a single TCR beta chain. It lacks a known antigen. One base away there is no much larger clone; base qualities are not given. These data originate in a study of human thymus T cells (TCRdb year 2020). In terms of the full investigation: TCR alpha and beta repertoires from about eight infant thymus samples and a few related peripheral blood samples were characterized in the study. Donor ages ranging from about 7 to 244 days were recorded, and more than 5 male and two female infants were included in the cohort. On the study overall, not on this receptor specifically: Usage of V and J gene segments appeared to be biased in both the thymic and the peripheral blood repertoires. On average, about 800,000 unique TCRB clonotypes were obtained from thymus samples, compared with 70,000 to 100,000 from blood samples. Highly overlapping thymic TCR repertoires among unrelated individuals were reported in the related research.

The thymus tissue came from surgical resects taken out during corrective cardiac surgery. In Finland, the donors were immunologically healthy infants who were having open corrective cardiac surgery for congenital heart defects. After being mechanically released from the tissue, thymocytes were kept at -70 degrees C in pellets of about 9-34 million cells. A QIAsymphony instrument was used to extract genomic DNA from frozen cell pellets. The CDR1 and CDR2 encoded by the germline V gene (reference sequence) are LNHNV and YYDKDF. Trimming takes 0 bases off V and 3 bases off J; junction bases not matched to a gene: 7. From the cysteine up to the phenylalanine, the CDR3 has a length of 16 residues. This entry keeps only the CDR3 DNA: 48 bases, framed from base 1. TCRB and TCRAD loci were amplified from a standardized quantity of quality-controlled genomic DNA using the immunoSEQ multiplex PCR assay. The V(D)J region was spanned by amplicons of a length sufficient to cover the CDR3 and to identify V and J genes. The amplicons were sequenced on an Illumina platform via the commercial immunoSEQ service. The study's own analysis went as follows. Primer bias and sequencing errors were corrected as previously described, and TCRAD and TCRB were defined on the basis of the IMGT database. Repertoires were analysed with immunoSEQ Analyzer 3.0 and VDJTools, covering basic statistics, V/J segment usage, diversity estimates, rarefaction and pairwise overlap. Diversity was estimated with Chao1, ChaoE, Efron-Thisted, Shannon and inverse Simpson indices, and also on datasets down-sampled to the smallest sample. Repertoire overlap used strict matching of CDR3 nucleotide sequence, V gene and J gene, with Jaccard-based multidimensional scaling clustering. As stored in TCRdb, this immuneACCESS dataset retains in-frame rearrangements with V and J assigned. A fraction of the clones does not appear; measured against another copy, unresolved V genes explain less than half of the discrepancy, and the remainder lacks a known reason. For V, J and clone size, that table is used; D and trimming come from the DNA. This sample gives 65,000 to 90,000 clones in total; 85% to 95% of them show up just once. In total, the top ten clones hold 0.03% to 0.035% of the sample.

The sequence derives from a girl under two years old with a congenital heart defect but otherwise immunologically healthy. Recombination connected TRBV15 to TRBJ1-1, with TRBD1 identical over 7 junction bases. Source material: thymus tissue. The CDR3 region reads CATSRDRPTGDTEAFF. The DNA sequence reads TGTGCCACCAGCAGAGACCGCCCAACAGGGGACACTGAAGCTTTCTTT.